What follows are 32 T cell receptor beta chains derived from one specimen sequenced in a study of T cells after yellow fever vaccination. MiXCR, applied by TCRdb to the 5' RACE reads, yields one record per CDR3 protein. The table shows approximately 510,000 distinct CDR3 sequences, with just over 20% occurring only once. Here the sequenced sample was PBMCs, taken around 3 weeks after the first yellow fever vaccination. Receptor source: a man aged 18 to 30 who received the YFV17D yellow fever vaccine.

This clonotype was counted a few times. The rearrangement uses TRBV4-1 and TRBJ1-1; a possible D gene is TRBD1 (6 bases). V dropped 5 bases and J dropped 8 bases, with 15 bases sitting between them. The germline V gene has CDR1 MGHRA and CDR2 YSYEKL. The CDR3 covers 13 residues. CDR3 in amino acids: CASSRGGPEEAFF. The CDR3 DNA is TGCGCCAGCAGCAGAGGGGGGCCCGAGGAAGCTTTCTTT.

This clonotype was counted a few times. The rearrangement uses TRBV5-1 and TRBJ2-7, with TRBD1 matching over 9 bases. Unmatched junction bases numbered 6, after V lost 4 bases and J lost 4 bases. The CDR3 covers 14 residues. CDR1 and CDR2 (germline): SGHRS, YFSETQ. The CDR3 DNA sequence: TGCGCCAGCAGCGGGGGACAGGGATTATACGAGCAGTACTTC. Protein product: CASSGGQGLYEQYF.

This clonotype was seen a handful of times. The chain joins TRBV7-3 to TRBJ2-1, with TRBD2 matching over 10 bases. CDR3 size: 15 residues. Trimming cost V 5 bases and J 5 bases; bases outside gene matches: 6. Germline V gene lookup returns CDR1 SGHTA and CDR2 FQGTGA. Here the CDR3 reads CASSTLAGGHNEQFF. The CDR3 region has the DNA TGTGCCAGCAGCACCTTAGCGGGGGGCCACAATGAGCAGTTCTTC.

The rearrangement links TRBV5-6 to TRBJ2-1; D remains ambiguous. The ends were cut back, 7 bases at V and 3 bases at J, with 14 bases in the middle. The germline V gene encodes CDR1 SGHDT and CDR2 YYEEEE. This CDR3 comprises 14 residues. This chain's CDR3 is CASGDLGNYNEQFF. CDR3 DNA sequence: TGTGCCAGCGGAGACTTAGGTAACTACAATGAGCAGTTCTTC.

J is TRBJ1-4 and V is TRBV12-3 or TRBV12-4; the D is unclear. The CDR3 consists of 14 residues. V lost 3 bases, J lost 7 bases, and 12 bases lay in between. CDR3 bases: TGTGCCAGCAGTTTTGCAGGACGGGTTGAAAAACTGTTTTTT. It codes for CASSFAGRVEKLFF.

The V call is TRBV7-6, the J call TRBJ1-1; D possibly corresponds to TRBD1 (5 bases). Germline lookup yields CDR1 SGHVS and CDR2 FNYEAQ. Trimming stripped 0 bases from V and 4 bases from J, with 9 bases between. The CDR3 has 14 residues. In DNA form, the CDR3 reads TGTGCCAGCAGCTTAGCCCACGGGGCCACTGAAGCTTTCTTT. This codes for CASSLAHGATEAFF.

In its sample, this clonotype was seen a few times. The rearrangement uses TRBV5-1 and TRBJ1-2; no reliable D call. This CDR3 region has 13 residues. V was cut by 2 bases and J by 8 bases, with 13 bases left in between. Germline CDR1 SGHRS, CDR2 YFSETQ. CDR3 protein: CASSLSPEAGYTF. For the CDR3, the DNA is TGCGCCAGCAGCTTATCCCCCGAAGCCGGCTACACCTTC.

This chain uses TRBV20-1 with TRBJ1-2, with D possibly matching TRBD1 (5 bases). CDR1 is DFQATT and CDR2 is SNEGSKA in the germline V gene (reference sequence). The CDR3 is 13 residues long. V lost 6 bases and J 3 bases, leaving 14 bases between the germline ends. The CDR3: CSADQGPDYGYTF. Written as DNA, the CDR3 is TGCAGTGCGGACCAGGGTCCGGACTATGGCTACACCTTC.

This clonotype appeared a few times. The rearrangement links TRBV5-1 to TRBJ2-3; TRBD1 aligns across 8 bases. Per germline, CDR1 SGHRS and CDR2 YFSETQ. Trimming cost V 3 bases and J 4 bases; bases outside gene matches: 4. This CDR3 has 14 amino acids. The CDR3 DNA reads TGCGCCAGCAGCTCCGGACAGGGAGCAGATACGCAGTATTTT. Protein sequence: CASSSGQGADTQYF.

This clonotype was found a few times. V is TRBV5-1 and J is TRBJ2-3, with TRBD2 identical over 7 bases. CDR3 length equals 14 residues. Trimming took 4 bases from V and 6 from J; bases not matched to a gene: 8. Germline V gene sequence: CDR1 SGHRS, CDR2 YFSETQ. The CDR3 DNA follows: TGCGCCAGCAGCCTAGCGGCCTCTGAGGATACGCAGTATTTT. Amino acid sequence: CASSLAASEDTQYF.

J is TRBJ1-1 and V is TRBV9; 7 nucleotides line up with TRBD1. CDR3 length equals 15 residues. V lost 2 bases and J lost 3; bases outside the gene matches: 7. In germline, CDR1 is SGDLS, CDR2 YYNGEE. CDR3 DNA sequence: TGTGCCAGCAGCGTGGAGGGGGCCAGGGACACTGAAGCTTTCTTT. This encodes CASSVEGARDTEAFF.

This chain links TRBV4-1 with TRBJ1-5; a possible D gene is TRBD1 (5 bases). The CDR3 has 14 amino acids. V lost 0 bases, J lost 7 bases, and 10 bases lay in between. Germline V lookup: CDR1 MGHRA, CDR2 YSYEKL. For the CDR3, the DNA is TGCGCCAGCAGCCAAGATGGGGGGTTCCAGCCCCAGCATTTT. Its translation is CASSQDGGFQPQHF.

The gene calls are TRBV2 and TRBJ1-1; TRBD1 might be the D (5 bases). The V and J ends lost 10 bases and 7 bases respectively, with 13 bases between them. The germline V gene encodes CDR1 SNHLY and CDR2 FYNNEI. This CDR3 comprises 11 residues. As DNA, the CDR3 is TGTGCCACCCGGACAAGTCTTGAAGCTTTCTTT. This gives the protein CATRTSLEAFF.

The rearrangement links TRBV9 to TRBJ2-2, with 12 bases that match TRBD2. The CDR3 is 17 amino acids. V shed 4 bases and J 4 bases; nucleotides not matched to a gene: 8. Per germline, CDR1 SGDLS and CDR2 YYNGEE. CDR3 in DNA: TGTGCCAGCAGCCCTAGCGGGGGGGCCTTGGCCACCGGGGAGCTGTTTTTT. This translates into CASSPSGGALATGELFF.

The table lists this clonotype with a few counts. The chain uses TRBV27 and TRBJ2-2, with D possibly TRBD1 on 6 matching bases. From germline, CDR1 is MNHEY and CDR2 SMNVEV (reference sequence). The CDR3 is 14 residues long. Trimming left V 5 bases short and J 7 bases short, with 14 bases between. CDR3 residues: CASSNKQGYGELFF. The CDR3 nucleotides read TGTGCCAGCAGTAACAAACAGGGATACGGGGAGCTGTTTTTT.

The genes are TRBV7-2 and TRBJ1-5; 8 nucleotides line up with TRBD1. J was trimmed by 6 bases and V by 1 base; bases with no gene match: 2. The germline V gene has CDR1 SGHTA and CDR2 FQGNSA. The CDR3 has 14 amino acids. Here the CDR3 DNA reads TGTGCCAGCAGCTTAGGACAGGGGCTTCAGCCCCAGCATTTT. Its protein is CASSLGQGLQPQHF.

The chain recombines TRBV6-5 with TRBJ1-6; D ambiguous. V lost 0 bases and J 5 bases, leaving 8 bases between the germline ends. The CDR3 is made up of 15 amino acids. Germline lookup yields CDR1 MNHEY and CDR2 SVGAGI. CDR3 nucleotide sequence: TGTGCCAGCAGTTACTCTTTCCTCGATAATTCACCCCTCCACTTT. Amino acid sequence: CASSYSFLDNSPLHF.

This rearrangement joins TRBV12-5 to TRBJ2-5; the match to TRBD1 covers 12 bases. This CDR3 is 16 amino acids long. Germline trimming cut 5 bases from V and 3 bases from J; bases unmatched to any gene: 7. Germline-derived CDR1 and CDR2 are LGHNT and FRNRAP. In DNA, the CDR3 is TGTGCTAGTGGTCCCTGGGACAGGGGGCGTAAAGAGACCCAGTACTTC. Protein product: CASGPWDRGRKETQYF.

This chain uses TRBV12-3 or TRBV12-4 with TRBJ2-5; D might be TRBD1 or TRBD2, each matching 5 bases. The germline V and J ends were trimmed by 5 bases and 5 bases, with 18 bases remaining between them. The CDR3 has 15 amino acids. The CDR3 DNA follows: TGTGCCAGCAGTGACCACCGGGACGGGTCGGAGACCCAGTACTTC. Translating gives CASSDHRDGSETQYF.

Only a few counts were recorded for this clonotype. The chain carries TRBV4-3 and TRBJ1-2; D may be TRBD1 (6 bases). This CDR3 has 17 amino acids. CDR1 and CDR2 (germline): LGHNA, YSLEER. Between the trimmed V and J ends, which lost 0 bases and 3 bases, there was a span of 17 bases. CDR3 nucleotides: TGCGCCAGCAGCCAAGATTTCTGGACAGCAAACTACTATGGCTACACCTTC. It yields the protein CASSQDFWTANYYGYTF.

The V call is TRBV28, the J call TRBJ1-5; 9 positions match TRBD1. Losses at the gene ends were 5 bases for V and 7 bases for J; bases not matched to a gene: 9. This CDR3 is built from 15 residues. From germline, CDR1 is MDHEN and CDR2 SYDVKM. In DNA, the CDR3 is TGTGCCAGCAGTCAATACCGGACAGGGGAACAGCCCCAGCATTTT. It is translated as CASSQYRTGEQPQHF.

Worth noting for this clonotype: A junction boundary mismatches the germline segment, possibly from a read error. The chain joins TRBV2 to TRBJ1-2; D is possibly TRBD1 (5 bases). The CDR3 sequence is 15 residues long. The germline V gene has CDR1 SNHLY and CDR2 FYNNEI. In nucleotides, the CDR3 is TGTGCCAGCAGTGAAACACGGGACGCTAACCATGGCTACACCTTC. Its translation is CASSETRDANHGYTF.

The CDR3 protein is CSATVMDRGDNEQFF. For the CDR3, the DNA is TGCAGCGCCACCGTGATGGACAGGGGCGACAATGAGCAGTTCTTC. The chain has TRBV29-1 and TRBJ2-1, with TRBD1 identical over 9 bases. Germline values: CDR1 SQVTM, CDR2 ANQGSEA. The CDR3 contains 15 residues. J lost 5 bases, V lost 7 bases, and 12 bases had no gene match.

The sample holds a few counts of this clonotype. The chain uses TRBV13 and TRBJ1-6; the D is unclear. The CDR3 runs 15 residues. Germline CDR1 PRHDT, CDR2 FYEKMQ (reference sequence). Between the trimmed V and J ends, which lost 5 bases and 0 bases, there was a span of 8 bases. The CDR3 here is CASSPGHSYNSPLHF. CDR3 in DNA: TGTGCCAGCAGCCCCGGCCACTCCTATAATTCACCCCTCCACTTT.

This clonotype was seen only a few times. This chain links TRBV6-2 or TRBV6-3 with TRBJ2-7, with TRBD1 matching 10 bases. Germline CDR1 MNHEY, CDR2 SVGEGT. V was pared by 5 bases and J by 1 base, with 8 bases of the junction left unmatched. CDR3 length: 16 amino acids. CDR3 sequence: CASSRPRTGGSYEQYV. The CDR3 bases are TGTGCCAGCAGTCGCCCAAGGACAGGGGGTTCCTACGAGCAGTACGTC.

In this sample, this clonotype turned up many times. V and J are TRBV5-6 and TRBJ1-1; no clear D. V lost 4 bases and J lost 5, with 9 bases in between. This CDR3 is built from 12 residues. CDR1 SGHDT and CDR2 YYEEEE come from the germline V gene. The CDR3 spells CASSRRWTEAFF. The CDR3 nucleotides read TGTGCCAGCAGCCGCAGGTGGACTGAAGCTTTCTTT. Using reference TRBV5-6 and TRBJ1-1 for the parts outside the CDR3, the full variable domain is DAGVTQSPTHLIKTRGQQVTLRCSPKSGHDTVSWYQQALGQGPQFIFQYYEEEERQRGNFPDRFSGHQFPNYSSELNVNALLLGDSALYLCASSRRWTEAFFGQGTRLTVV.

The chain links TRBV18 to TRBJ1-1; D remains ambiguous. This CDR3 contains 14 residues. The ends were cut back, 3 bases at V and 5 bases at J, with 13 bases in the middle. The germline gives CDR1 KGHSH, CDR2 LQKENI. CDR3 sequence: CASSPGSSRTEAFF. Written as DNA, the CDR3 is TGTGCCAGCTCACCTGGGTCCTCTCGGACTGAAGCTTTCTTT.

J is TRBJ2-3 and V is TRBV7-9, with a tentative D call TRBD2 (6 bases). This CDR3 region has 16 residues. Trimming took off 1 base at V and 4 bases at J, with 15 bases between the two ends. Per germline, CDR1 SEHNR and CDR2 FQNEAQ (reference sequence). CDR3 bases: TGTGCCAGCAGCTTAGATTGGGAGGTTCGGGCAGATACGCAGTATTTT. As protein: CASSLDWEVRADTQYF.

The rearrangement links TRBV4-1 to TRBJ2-5; either TRBD1 or TRBD2 may supply D (5 bases each). The CDR3 is made up of 16 amino acids. CDR1 is MGHRA, CDR2 YSYEKL, per germline. V was pared by 1 base and J by 5 bases, with 17 bases between. The CDR3 spells CASSQVGRGSGETQYF. DNA for the CDR3: TGCGCCAGCAGCCAAGTGGGAAGGGGATCGGGGGAGACCCAGTACTTC.

V and J are TRBV7-2 and TRBJ2-1; TRBD2 matches at 8 bases. With V trimmed by 5 bases and J by 4 bases, 7 bases remained unmatched. The CDR3 is 15 amino acids. In germline, CDR1 is SGHTA, CDR2 FQGNSA. The CDR3, as DNA: TGTGCCAGCAGCCCCCCCGGGGGGGCTTACAATGAGCAGTTCTTC. Its translation: CASSPPGGAYNEQFF.

The V and J genes are TRBV3-1 and TRBJ2-2, with D possibly TRBD1 on 6 matching bases. The CDR3 is 14 amino acids. Germline values: CDR1 LGHDT, CDR2 YNNKEL (reference sequence). The V gene lost 0 bases and the J gene lost 5 bases, with 7 bases spanning the gap. CDR3 residues: CASSQDQGTGELFF. CDR3 sequence (DNA): TGTGCCAGCAGCCAAGATCAGGGGACCGGGGAGCTGTTTTTT.

This clonotype turned up a few times. The genes are TRBV4-3 and TRBJ2-2, with 8 bases fitting TRBD2. With 3 bases clipped from V and 0 bases from J, the junction kept 6 bases outside the gene matches. This CDR3 has 17 amino acids. Germline-derived CDR1 and CDR2 are LGHNA and YSLEER. As DNA, the CDR3 is TGCGCCAGCAGCCACCCGACGGGGGGGTCGAACACCGGGGAGCTGTTTTTT. Translated, it gives CASSHPTGGSNTGELFF.